The 12 T cell receptor beta chains reported below all come from one sample, sequenced in a study of cytomegalovirus exposure and HLA in healthy donors. The PCR employed 60 Vbeta primers together with 13 Jbeta primers. The repertoire was sequenced with immunoSEQ multiplex PCR; TCRdb's copy has only in-frame clones and lacks some. The data hold roughly 130,000 clones, with about 80% observed a single time. The sequencing input was PBMCs. The source is a man aged 25-45 years in good health and CMV-seronegative.

In its sample, this clone was seen once. The chain employs TRBV27 and TRBJ1-1; D is undetermined. The germline V gene has CDR1 MNHEY and CDR2 SMNVEV (reference sequence). Trimming pared 6 bases from V and 5 bases from J, leaving 10 bases between. CDR3 length: 12 amino acids. The DNA for the CDR3 is TGTGCCAGCAGCCTCGGTAGAACTGAAGCTTTCTTT. It yields the protein CASSLGRTEAFF.

The rearrangement uses TRBV10-3 and TRBJ2-5; 8 bases map to TRBD2. Germline CDR1 ENHRY, CDR2 SYGVKD. With 10 bases clipped from V and 2 bases from J, the junction kept 15 bases outside the gene matches. The CDR3 consists of 16 residues. The CDR3 sequence is CATVGSRGGGQETQYF. CDR3 coding DNA: TGTGCCACGGTGGGGTCCCGGGGGGGCGGACAAGAGACCCAGTACTTC.

V gene TRBV6-5 combines with J gene TRBJ2-7; no firm D call. Germline CDR1 and CDR2: MNHEY and SVGAGI. Deletions cut 7 bases from V and 1 base from J, with 14 bases between. This CDR3 spans 14 amino acids. The CDR3 loop reads CASISRSESYEQYF. The CDR3 DNA is TGTGCCAGCATTAGTCGGAGCGAATCCTACGAGCAGTACTTC.

V and J are TRBV7-2 and TRBJ1-1; TRBD1 aligns across 7 bases. This CDR3 comprises 14 residues. With 4 bases clipped from V and 3 bases from J, the junction kept 5 bases outside the gene matches. Germline V CDR1 and CDR2: SGHTA, FQGNSA. CDR3 in amino acids: CASSSRRGDTEAFF. Written as DNA, the CDR3 is TGTGCCAGCAGCTCACGCAGGGGGGACACTGAAGCTTTCTTT.

This chain connects TRBV18 to TRBJ2-7; D may be TRBD1 (5 bases). Germline lookup yields CDR1 KGHSH and CDR2 LQKENI. This CDR3 has 14 residues. The V end lost 3 bases, the J end lost 2 bases, and 11 bases lay between the germline ends. The CDR3 is CASSPPGRPYEQYF. The CDR3 DNA sequence: TGTGCCAGCTCACCCCCAGGGCGGCCCTACGAGCAGTACTTC.

The gene calls are TRBV6-1 and TRBJ2-7; 11 bases line up with TRBD1. The CDR3 is 17 amino acids. The trim removed 4 bases at V and 5 bases at J, leaving 13 bases unmatched. CDR1 is MNHNS, CDR2 SASEGT, per germline. CDR3 amino acids: CASSGTGGAFWGNEQYF. CDR3 bases: TGTGCCAGCAGTGGGACAGGGGGCGCCTTTTGGGGGAACGAGCAGTACTTC.

The chain combines TRBV13 with TRBJ2-4; D is perhaps TRBD2 (6 bases). V was trimmed by 5 bases and J by 5 bases, leaving 16 bases between them. Per the germline V gene, CDR1 is PRHDT and CDR2 is FYEKMQ (reference sequence). This CDR3 is built from 15 residues. As DNA, the CDR3 is TGTGCCAGCAGCCCACCCGGGAGTCTCGAAAACATTCAGTACTTC. Its protein product is CASSPPGSLENIQYF.

This chain links TRBV7-3 with TRBJ2-2; 7 bases are shared with TRBD2. J was trimmed by 4 bases and V by 5 bases; bases with no gene match: 13. The CDR3 has 17 amino acids. The germline V gene encodes CDR1 SGHTA and CDR2 FQGTGA. The CDR3 DNA sequence: TGTGCCAGCAGCGCAATAGGGGCGGGAGTTGTCACCGGGGAGCTGTTTTTT. Protein sequence: CASSAIGAGVVTGELFF.

The rearrangement joins TRBV9 to TRBJ1-1; D is undetermined. This CDR3 comprises 13 residues. The V gene lost 1 base and the J gene lost 4 bases, with 8 bases spanning the gap. CDR1 is SGDLS and CDR2 is YYNGEE in the germline V gene. The CDR3 is CASSVQDRTEAFF. The DNA of the CDR3 is TGTGCCAGCAGCGTACAGGATCGCACTGAAGCTTTCTTT.

This clone occurred once. CDR3 loop: CASSEDRGLHHEQYF. The CDR3, as DNA: TGTGCCAGCAGCGAAGACAGGGGGCTCCACCACGAGCAGTACTTC. This chain joins TRBV9 and TRBJ2-5, with 10 bases aligning to TRBD1. Judging by the DNA end, TRBJ2-7 fits better; the J call may be wrong. This CDR3 region has 15 residues. The germline CDR1 and CDR2 sequences are SGDLS and YYNGEE.

The J gene is TRBJ1-3, the V gene TRBV6-5, with TRBD1 matching 10 bases. CDR1 MNHEY and CDR2 SVGAGI come from the germline V gene. The CDR3 spans 16 residues. J gave up 2 bases and V 4 bases, and 5 bases lay outside the gene matches. The CDR3 DNA reads TGTGCCAGCAGTTCTCCCGGGACAGGGGCTGGAAACACCATATATTTT. Translation gives CASSSPGTGAGNTIYF.

This clone was found a few times. V gene TRBV14 combines with J gene TRBJ1-6; D is unresolved. Germline V lookup: CDR1 SGHDN, CDR2 FVKESK. CDR3 length: 14 residues. V lost 2 bases and J 9 bases, leaving 11 bases between the germline ends. The CDR3 loop is CASSQFTERSPLHF. As DNA, the CDR3 is TGTGCCAGCAGCCAATTCACAGAACGTTCACCCCTCCACTTT.